This T cell receptor beta chain was profiled in a study of blood T cell repertoires in COVID-19. Per germline, CDR1 SGHRS and CDR2 YFSETQ. CDR3 length: 13 residues. V gave up 4 bases and J gave up 5 bases; unmatched junction bases: 3. Using immunoSEQ multiplex PCR, the repertoire was profiled, and TCRdb retains in-frame clones only, with some absent. The table includes roughly 120,000 clones, 75% to 95% detected once. The sequence was collected from a human donor with active COVID-19. The donor label of this sample is uncertain. The chain uses TRBV5-1 and TRBJ1-2; 9 nucleotides match TRBD1. The sample consisted of peripheral blood. The CDR3 reads CASSKGQGYGYTF. Here the CDR3 DNA reads TGCGCCAGCAGCAAGGGACAGGGTTATGGCTACACCTTC. Using reference TRBV5-1 and TRBJ1-2 for the parts outside the CDR3, the full variable domain is KAGVTQTPRYLIKTRGQQVTLSCSPISGHRSVSWYQQTPGQGLQFLFEYFSETQRNKGNFPGRFSGRQFSNSRSEMNVSTLELGDSALYLCASSKGQGYGYTFGSGTRLTVV.